What follows are 18 T cell receptor beta chains derived from one specimen sequenced in a study of type 1 regulatory T cells (dated by TCRdb to about 2021). TCRdb records Illumina MiSeq as the sequencer. TCRdb trimmed the raw reads at Q25, called clones with MiXCR and kept productive beta chains. Rows matching on CDR3 protein sequence are summarized as one entry with the most common DNA and genes. The sample has over 90,000 distinct CDR3 sequences on record, 31% of them singletons. The ten top clones hold 2% to 2.5% of the sample. Sequences were obtained from CD4+ T cells, either the whole sample or a sorted fraction (not recorded which). The receptors derive from a human donor in good health.

The chain recombines TRBV7-2 with TRBJ2-2; 7 nucleotides line up with TRBD1. The germline V gene encodes CDR1 SGHTA and CDR2 FQGNSA. With V trimmed by 1 base and J by 1 base, 3 bases remained unmatched. This CDR3 has 16 amino acids. The CDR3 nucleotides read TGTGCCAGCAGCTTAGTCGGGACAGAGAACACCGGGGAGCTGTTTTTT. Its translation is CASSLVGTENTGELFF.

The rearrangement links TRBV20-1 to TRBJ2-7; D unresolved. The CDR3 covers 11 residues. Per the germline V gene, CDR1 is DFQATT and CDR2 is SNEGSKA (reference sequence). Trimming cost V 6 bases and J 3 bases, with 9 bases left between them. CDR3 in amino acids: CSARHGYEQYF. The CDR3 DNA is TGCAGTGCACGACACGGCTACGAGCAGTACTTC.

V and J are TRBV29-1 and TRBJ1-1, with D unresolved. Germline loops: CDR1 SQVTM, CDR2 ANQGSEA. CDR3 length: 11 amino acids. The ends were cut back, 7 bases at V and 4 bases at J, with 10 bases in the middle. CDR3: CSARVSTEAFF. The CDR3 region has the DNA TGCAGCGCGAGGGTTTCCACTGAAGCTTTCTTT.

This clonotype has a handful of counts. The rearrangement links TRBV20-1 to TRBJ2-7, with a weak D call TRBD2 (5 bases). Deletions cut 7 bases from V and 3 bases from J, with 13 bases between. The CDR3 runs 12 residues. Germline assignment: CDR1 DFQATT and CDR2 SNEGSKA (reference sequence). DNA of the CDR3: TGCAGTGTGAAGCGGCAAGACTACGAGCAGTACTTC. This translates into CSVKRQDYEQYF.

This clonotype was counted a few times. This sequence joins TRBV3-1 and TRBJ2-1, with D perhaps matching TRBD2 (5 bases). The CDR3 is 15 amino acids. In germline, CDR1 is LGHDT, CDR2 YNNKEL (reference sequence). Trimming removed 4 bases at V and 2 bases at J, with 12 bases between. The CDR3 DNA follows: TGTGCCAGCAGCCGGGATTCGGGGACCTACAATGAGCAGTTCTTC. Encoded protein: CASSRDSGTYNEQFF.

The chain links TRBV4-3 to TRBJ2-1, with 9 bases that match TRBD2. Germline CDR1 and CDR2: LGHNA and YSLEER. J lost 1 base, V lost 1 base, and 5 bases had no gene match. There are 17 residues in the CDR3. The CDR3 region is CASSQVLGLASYNEQFF. The CDR3 DNA sequence: TGCGCCAGCAGCCAAGTGCTAGGACTAGCGTCCTACAATGAGCAGTTCTTC.

This clonotype was picked up a small number of times. The genes are TRBV2 and TRBJ2-7; the D is unclear. The CDR3 extends over 14 amino acids. Germline values: CDR1 SNHLY, CDR2 FYNNEI. V was clipped by 10 bases and J by 0 bases, with 16 bases between them. This chain's CDR3 is CATELDGNSYEQYF. CDR3 bases: TGTGCCACCGAATTGGACGGCAACTCCTACGAGCAGTACTTC.

V is TRBV20-1 and J is TRBJ1-5, with D uncertain. The CDR3 extends over 14 amino acids. V lost 5 bases and J 0 bases, leaving 11 bases between the germline ends. Germline CDR1 and CDR2: DFQATT and SNEGSKA (reference sequence). The CDR3 DNA sequence: TGCAGTGCTGAGACCGGTTATAGCAATCAGCCCCAGCATTTT. Its protein is CSAETGYSNQPQHF.

This clonotype appeared a few times. This chain joins TRBV4-1 and TRBJ2-1, with 9 bases aligning to TRBD2. The germline V gene encodes CDR1 MGHRA and CDR2 YSYEKL. The CDR3 extends over 16 amino acids. Unmatched junction bases numbered 2, after V lost 2 bases and J lost 0 bases. CDR3 protein: CASSQRLADSYNEQFF. CDR3 nucleotides: TGCGCCAGCAGCCAAAGACTAGCGGACTCCTACAATGAGCAGTTCTTC.

This clonotype has more than one count but fewer than ten. This chain uses TRBV12-3 or TRBV12-4 with TRBJ1-1; 11 bases map to TRBD1. The CDR3 runs 17 residues. The V and J ends lost 4 bases and 6 bases, in that order; junction bases with no gene match: 13. CDR3 sequence reads: CASSSRSRDRGYPEAFF. CDR3 nucleotide sequence: TGTGCCAGCAGTTCTCGAAGCCGGGACAGGGGGTACCCTGAAGCTTTCTTT.

This clonotype was observed a handful of times. For the CDR3, the DNA is TGTGCCAGCAGCATAGGGACCCCCGACGAGGAGGCTTTCTTT. It specifies CASSIGTPDEEAFF. This chain connects TRBV12-3 or TRBV12-4 to TRBJ1-1; D is possibly TRBD1 (5 bases). This CDR3 spans 14 amino acids. V gave up 6 bases and J gave up 11 bases, with 22 bases separating them.

The chain joins TRBV20-1 to TRBJ2-2; D unclear. Germline V lookup: CDR1 DFQATT, CDR2 SNEGSKA (reference sequence). Trimming removed 4 bases from V and 1 base from J, with 10 bases in between. The CDR3 runs to 14 residues. CDR3 nucleotide sequence: TGCAGTGCTATCCACCAGCTGAACACCGGGGAGCTGTTTTTT. Translating gives CSAIHQLNTGELFF.

This rearrangement joins TRBV5-1 to TRBJ2-1, with 11 bases that match TRBD1. V lost 4 bases, J lost 5 bases, and 8 bases stayed unmatched. Germline values: CDR1 SGHRS, CDR2 YFSETQ. The CDR3 is 16 amino acids. For the CDR3, the DNA is TGCGCCAGCAGCCTCGGACAGGGGGCGATGAACAATGAGCAGTTCTTC. Encoded protein: CASSLGQGAMNNEQFF.

The chain carries TRBV12-3 or TRBV12-4 and TRBJ2-3; D unresolved. The CDR3 consists of 15 residues. V shed 4 bases and J shed 2 bases, with 13 bases lying between them. In DNA form, the CDR3 reads TGTGCCAGCAGTTGGGCCAGGCCTTACACAGATACGCAGTATTTT. Encoded protein: CASSWARPYTDTQYF.

The chain recombines TRBV6-2 or TRBV6-3 with TRBJ2-7; the D gene could be TRBD1 or TRBD2 (5 bases each). Germline V lookup: CDR1 MNHEY, CDR2 SVGEGT. The ends were cut back, 5 bases at V and 0 bases at J, with 20 bases in the middle. The CDR3 is 17 amino acids. The CDR3, as DNA: TGTGCCAGCAGTCCACCTGACAGTAGTGGGAGCTCCTACGAGCAGTACTTC. Protein product: CASSPPDSSGSSYEQYF.

The V and J genes are TRBV29-1 and TRBJ2-2; D may be TRBD1 (5 bases). Trimming cost V 4 bases and J 7 bases, with 13 bases left between them. The length of the CDR3 is 13 residues. Germline values: CDR1 SQVTM, CDR2 ANQGSEA. The CDR3, as DNA: TGCAGCGTTGGGGGCAGGACGGTCGGGGAGCTGTTTTTT. The encoded protein is CSVGGRTVGELFF.

In its sample, this clonotype was seen many times. The chain uses TRBV6-5 and TRBJ2-7; TRBD2 is a possible D gene (6 bases). V shed 5 bases and J shed 7 bases, with 21 bases lying between them. The CDR3 covers 15 residues. Germline V gene sequence: CDR1 MNHEY, CDR2 SVGAGI. CDR3 nucleotide sequence: TGTGCCAGCAGTAGAGCGGGTGGGCAGGGAGGTGAGCAGTACTTC. Its translation: CASSRAGGQGGEQYF.

V and J are TRBV12-3 or TRBV12-4 and TRBJ2-1, with D unclear. There are 13 residues in the CDR3. Trimming stripped 6 bases from V and 12 bases from J, with 18 bases between. The CDR3 spells CASRFNTGRVQFF. CDR3 nucleotides: TGTGCCAGCAGGTTTAACACGGGCCGGGTGCAGTTCTTC.